This record covers a single TCR beta chain. Antigen unknown. TCRdb used MiXCR to call clones anew from the PCR reads. The table includes some 20,000 clones, about a third detected once. There were no patients who had received any treatment before thyroid surgery. The CDR3 runs to 15 residues. From germline, CDR1 is MNHEY and CDR2 SVGAGI. V lost 0 bases and J lost 2, with 10 bases in between. The data were obtained in a study of metastatic and nonmetastatic thyroid tumors. Study results and caveats: As reported, TCR beta diversity in blood and tumor was significantly higher in malignant thyroid tumors than in benign nodules.

This sequence joins TRBV6-5 and TRBJ1-2; D might be TRBD1 (5 bases). Sample: tumor tissue. The TCR was taken from a female donor with papillary thyroid cancer or a benign thyroid nodule (not recorded which). Some clones in this sample may be carry-over from other donors' samples. In nucleotides, the CDR3 is TGTGCCAGCAGTTACTCCGTCGGGGACAACTATGGCTACACCTTC. This codes for CASSYSVGDNYGYTF.